The clone carrying this T cell receptor (beta chain) was observed a few times. Its antigen is currently unknown. V was trimmed by 4 bases and J by 2 bases, leaving 11 bases between them. The CDR3 is made up of 14 amino acids. This sample was taken from a study of identical twins. General study results and limits: It was possible that invariant MAIT and iNKT cells partly confounded the zero-insertion analyses. Weaker excess sharing between twins was seen in beta out-of-frame sequences.

One entry per CDR3 protein, called by TCRdb with MiXCR from the 5' RACE reads. Of about 690,000 distinct CDR3 sequences listed, 21% are singletons. The same specimen was also included in a second study, on T cells expressing NK-cell markers.

The TCR was taken from a woman between 18 and 29 years old in good health. The sequenced material came from PBMCs. The V call is TRBV12-3 or TRBV12-4, the J call TRBJ2-5, with D uncertain. The CDR3 loop is CASSSLPSQETQYF. The CDR3 region has the DNA TGTGCCAGCAGTTCTCTTCCGTCTCAAGAGACCCAGTACTTC.